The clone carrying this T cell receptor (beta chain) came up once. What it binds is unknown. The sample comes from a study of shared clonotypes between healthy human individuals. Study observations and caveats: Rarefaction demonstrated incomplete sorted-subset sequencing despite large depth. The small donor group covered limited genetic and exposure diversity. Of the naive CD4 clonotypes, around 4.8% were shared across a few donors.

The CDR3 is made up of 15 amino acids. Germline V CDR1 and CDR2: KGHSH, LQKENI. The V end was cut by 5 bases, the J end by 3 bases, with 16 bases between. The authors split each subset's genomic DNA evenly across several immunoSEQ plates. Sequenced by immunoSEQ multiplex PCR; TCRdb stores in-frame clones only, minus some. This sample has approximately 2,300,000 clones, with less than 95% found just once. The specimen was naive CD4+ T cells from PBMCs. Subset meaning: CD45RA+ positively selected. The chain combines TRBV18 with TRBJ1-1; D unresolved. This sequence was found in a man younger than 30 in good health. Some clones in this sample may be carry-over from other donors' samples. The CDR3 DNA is TGTGCCAGCTCAACGTACCCAGTGGGTGACACTGAAGCTTTCTTT. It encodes CASSTYPVGDTEAFF.